This T cell receptor (beta chain) was retrieved from a study of human T cells and chemical hapten exposure. Study context: The patch tests put 0.01% DPC on the skin of the upper back and were read 6 days later.

This clonotype has ten or more counts. One entry per CDR3 protein, called by TCRdb with MiXCR from the RACE reads. This sample has approximately 110,000 distinct CDR3 sequences; approximately 8.8% occur once, and the top ten carry 3% to 4%. This sample's time point: patch test 2, 6 weeks after DPC sensitization. The sample's treatment: therapeutic diphenylcyclopropenone sensitization with weekly scalp DPC. This CDR3 comprises 13 residues. Germline V gives CDR1 MRHNA, CDR2 SNTAGT. V shed 0 bases and J shed 8 bases, with 8 bases lying between them. Here the sequenced sample was whole blood, taken in connection with sensitization to the hapten diphenylcyclopropenone (DPC). This clonotype was obtained from a woman aged 40-49 years with alopecia areata. Some clones in this sample may be carry-over from other donors' samples. This chain connects TRBV6-4 to TRBJ2-1; no firm D call. CDR3 sequence: CASSDSWHDEQFF. DNA of the CDR3: TGTGCCAGCAGTGACTCGTGGCACGATGAGCAGTTCTTC.